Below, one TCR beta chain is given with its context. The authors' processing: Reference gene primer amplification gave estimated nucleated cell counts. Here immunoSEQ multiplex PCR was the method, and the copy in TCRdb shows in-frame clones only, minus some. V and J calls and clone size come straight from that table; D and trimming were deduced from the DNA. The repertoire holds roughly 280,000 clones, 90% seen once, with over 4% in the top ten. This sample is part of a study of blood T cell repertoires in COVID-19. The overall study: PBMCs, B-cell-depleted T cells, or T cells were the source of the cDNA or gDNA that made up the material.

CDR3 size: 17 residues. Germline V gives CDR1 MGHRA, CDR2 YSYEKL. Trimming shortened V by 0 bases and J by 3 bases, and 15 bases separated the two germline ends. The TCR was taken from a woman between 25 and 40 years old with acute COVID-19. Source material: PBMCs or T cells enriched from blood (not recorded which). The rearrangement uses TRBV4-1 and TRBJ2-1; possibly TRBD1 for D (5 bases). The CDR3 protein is CASSQEPETVNYNEQFF. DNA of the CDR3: TGCGCCAGCAGCCAAGAGCCCGAGACAGTGAACTACAATGAGCAGTTCTTC.